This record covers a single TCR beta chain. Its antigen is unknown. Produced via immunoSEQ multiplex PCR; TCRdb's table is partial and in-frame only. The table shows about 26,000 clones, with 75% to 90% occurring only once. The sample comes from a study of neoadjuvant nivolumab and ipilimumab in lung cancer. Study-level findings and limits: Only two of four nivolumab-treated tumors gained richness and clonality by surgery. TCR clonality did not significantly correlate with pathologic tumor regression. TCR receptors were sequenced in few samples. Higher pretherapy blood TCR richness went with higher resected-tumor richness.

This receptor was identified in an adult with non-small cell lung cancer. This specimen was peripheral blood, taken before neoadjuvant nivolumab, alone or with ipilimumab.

In DNA form, the CDR3 reads TGTGCCAGCAGGCGGGCAGGGAGCGGCTACACCTTC. Translating gives CASRRAGSGYTF. The chain combines TRBV5-4 with TRBJ1-2; the D gene is possibly TRBD1 (5 bases). Trimming removed 5 bases from V and 8 bases from J, with 13 bases in between. This CDR3 is built from 12 residues. The germline CDR1 and CDR2 sequences are SGHNT and YYREEE (reference sequence).